Given below is one T cell receptor (beta chain) in context. The antigen this receptor binds is unknown. Per-base qualities were not stored, and no clone one base away is much larger. This entry belongs to a study of beta chain features in type 1 diabetes (dated by TCRdb to between 2017 and 2018). Broadly, across the study: Mean age, gender distribution, total cell number and subset yield were not different between patients and healthy donors. A total of some 100,000,000 sorted cells were examined across all samples, and a strong correlation was observed between cell number per subset and RNA yield. The study compared the TCRB repertoires of sorted circulating CD4+ T cell subsets in recently diagnosed type 1 diabetes patients with those in matched healthy donors. Regulatory and stem cell-like memory subsets were isolated from only 8 patients and about eight healthy donors, whereas naive and central memory subsets came from all 30 or so donors.

Each donor gave one peripheral blood draw, approximately 110 mL on average, collected into heparinised tubes. Naive, central memory, regulatory and stem cell-like memory CD4+ T cells were sorted on a BD FACSAria II using a panel including CD45RO, CCR7, CD25, CD127, CD95 and CD27. All sorted populations exceeded 95% purity. PBMCs were isolated right away by Lymphoprep density gradient centrifugation and were stained directly, without culture. To minimize batch effects, samples were stained and sorted in pairs, one healthy donor with one patient per experiment. The entire isolated RNA was reverse transcribed using the High Capacity cDNA Reverse Transcription Kit, and thus expressed TCRB transcripts were sequenced. Deep immunoSEQ sequencing was performed on naive, central memory and regulatory T cell samples, with an average of around 3.5 million total reads per sample. Sorted cells were lysed in RLT buffer, and RNA was extracted using DNase-treated RNeasy Micro or Mini kits according to cell number. Each cell subset was processed separately to prevent cross-contamination, with patient and healthy donor samples processed together. TCRB sequences were amplified from cDNA with the immunoSEQ multiplex PCR, producing 87-bp fragments spanning the CDR3 region. Sequencing of the amplicons was done on the Illumina HiSeq platform. As for the authors' bioinformatics: PCR bias was computationally corrected using synthetic template baselines, reads within Hamming distance 2 were collapsed, and singletons that could not be merged were discarded. By aligning reads against IMGT, V, D and J genes, CDR3 length, and insertions or deletions at six rearrangement sites were assigned. Within each subset, clonotype counts were normalized to sorted cell number, and only after that were true diversity and Gini coefficients computed with the tcR R package. The overlap coefficient, calculated on TCRB nucleotide sequences, was used to quantify repertoire sharing. The table was pulled from immuneACCESS by TCRdb, which kept in-frame rearrangements only. Such tables lose some clones; where checked, under half of the loss comes from unresolved V genes, and the rest has no known cause. V and J calls plus clone size are reproduced from that table; the DNA served to infer D and trimming. This sample lists approximately 130,000 clones; approximately 15% were detected once. 2% to 3% of the sample is taken by the ten largest.

From its cysteine to its phenylalanine, the CDR3 spans 13 amino acids. CDR3 DNA only is kept here, 39 bases in frame from base 1. The germline V gene sets CDR1 to LGHNA and CDR2 to YNFKEQ. Cut back by 0 bases and 6 bases, the V and J ends lie 6 bases apart. The paper's findings and limits, for the study overall: Sequencing cDNA rather than genomic DNA could over-represent highly expressing activated cells, although activation and CD3 levels did not differ between groups. Naive, central memory and regulatory TCRB repertoires appeared to be more alike among patients than among healthy donors. Shorter templates might be favored by PCR, yet because patient and control samples were amplified and corrected together, any such skew would affect both groups equally. At VDJ recombination sites, type 1 diabetes patients had fewer insertions and more deleted nucleotides, which implies abnormalities in thymic rearrangement. HLA sub-analyses involved small numbers of individuals, so any influence of HLA type on TCRB rearrangement remained unresolved. Type 1 diabetes patients showed a moderate but significant shortening of TCRB CDR3 length in all four CD4+ subsets.

The TCR was taken from a man aged 18 to 35 with type 1 diabetes. The sequence is built from TRBV4-2 and TRBJ1-5, with the identity of the D gene unclear. Sequenced input: central memory CD4+ T cells from blood. The sequenced DNA is TGTGCCAGCAGCCAAGAGAGGCCTCAGCCCCAGCATTTT. Its protein is CASSQERPQPQHF.